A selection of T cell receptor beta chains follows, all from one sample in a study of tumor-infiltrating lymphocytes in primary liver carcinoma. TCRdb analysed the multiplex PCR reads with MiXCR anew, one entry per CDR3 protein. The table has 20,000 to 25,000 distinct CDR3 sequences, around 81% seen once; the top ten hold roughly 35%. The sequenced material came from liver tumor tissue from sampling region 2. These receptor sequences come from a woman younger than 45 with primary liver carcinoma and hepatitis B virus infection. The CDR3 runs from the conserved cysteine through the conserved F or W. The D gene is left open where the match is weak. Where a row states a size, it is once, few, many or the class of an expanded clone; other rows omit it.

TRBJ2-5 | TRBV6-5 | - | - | TGTGCCAGCACTACCGACAGGAGGCTGACCCAGTACTTT | CASTTDRRLTQYF
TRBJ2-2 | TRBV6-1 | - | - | TGTGTCAGCAGTGAAACCCCTCACGGGGGCGCCGCGAACACCGGGGAGCTGTTTTTT | CVSSETPHGGAANTGELFF
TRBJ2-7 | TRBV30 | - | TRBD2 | TGTGCCTGGTGTGTTTGGCGGGAGGTGATCGAGCACTACTTC | CAWCVWREVIEHYF
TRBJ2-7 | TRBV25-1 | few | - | TGTGTCAGCAGTGAATATGTGGGGAGCCAACATTACTTC | CVSSEYVGSQHYF
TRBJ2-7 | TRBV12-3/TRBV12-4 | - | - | TGTGCCATCCTACAATCCAGTACACAGGGTTACAAGCAGTGCTTC | CAILQSSTQGYKQCF
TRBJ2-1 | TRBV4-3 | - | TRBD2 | TGCGCCAGCAGCCAAACCGTAGCGGGAGCCGGAGATGAGCAGTTCTTC | CASSQTVAGAGDEQFF
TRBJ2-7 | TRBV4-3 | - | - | TGCGCCAACAGCCAAGATACACACAGTCTCCCCTACGAGCGGTACTTC | CANSQDTHSLPYERYF
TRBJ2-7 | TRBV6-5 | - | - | TGTGCCAGCAGTTACAAGGACAACAGATCCTACGAGCAGTGCTTC | CASSYKDNRSYEQCF
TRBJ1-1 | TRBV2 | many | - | TGTGCCAGCAGGGACCAGGCGAACACTGAAGCTTTCTTT | CASRDQANTEAFF
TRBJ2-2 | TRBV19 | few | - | TGTGCCAGTAGTAGGCAAAGCTCGAACGCCGGGGAGCTGTTTTTT | CASSRQSSNAGELFF
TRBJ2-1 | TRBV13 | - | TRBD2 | TGTGCCAGCAGTACCAGGACTAGCGGGGCATACAATGAGCAATTCTTC | CASSTRTSGAYNEQFF
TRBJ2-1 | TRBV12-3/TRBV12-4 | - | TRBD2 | TGTGCCAGCAGCGGGACTAGCGGACGTAGCTCCTGCAATGAGCACTTCTTC | CASSGTSGRSSCNEHFF
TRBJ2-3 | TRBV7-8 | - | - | TGTACCAGCAGCTTAGGAGCGAGAGGGCCTGGTGTTACGCAGTATTTT | CTSSLGARGPGVTQYF
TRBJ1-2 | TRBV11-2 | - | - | TGTGCCGGCAGCTTAGCATTCGTGTTTGGCGGCTACATCTTC | CAGSLAFVFGGYIF
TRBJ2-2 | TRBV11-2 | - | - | TGTGCAAGCAGTCCCGATCCCCAATTGAACACCGGGGAGCAGTTTTTT | CASSPDPQLNTGEQFF
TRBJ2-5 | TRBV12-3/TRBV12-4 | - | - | TGTGCCAGCAGCATCTACCCCAGGAGCGAAGAGATCCAGTACTTT | CASSIYPRSEEIQYF
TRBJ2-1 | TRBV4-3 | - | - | TGCGTCAGCAGGCGAGATGCGGGAAGCTCCTACAATGAGCAGTTCTTC | CVSRRDAGSSYNEQFF
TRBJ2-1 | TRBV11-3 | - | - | TGTGCCAGCGGCCGACTAGTGGGGGGTGGGTATGATCAGTTCTTC | CASGRLVGGGYDQFF
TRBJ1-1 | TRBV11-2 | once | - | TGTGCCCGCAGCTTAGAAATGGGGAGGTTAAATGAAGCTTTCTTT | CARSLEMGRLNEAFF
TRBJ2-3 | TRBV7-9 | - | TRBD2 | TGTGCCAGCAGCTCAGGAGCGGGGGTTAGCACATATACGCAGTATTTT | CASSSGAGVSTYTQYF
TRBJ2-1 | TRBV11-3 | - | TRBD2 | TGTGTCAGGAGCCGACTAGCGGGAGGGGGGGGGTATGAGCAGTTCTTC | CVRSRLAGGGGYEQFF
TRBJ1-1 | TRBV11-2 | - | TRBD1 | TGTGCCAACAGGTATACAGGGGGGACGGCTGAAGCTTTCTTT | CANRYTGGTAEAFF
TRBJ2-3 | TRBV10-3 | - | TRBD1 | TGTGCCATCAGTGAACTCGAGACAGGGGCTGATACGCAGTATTTT | CAISELETGADTQYF
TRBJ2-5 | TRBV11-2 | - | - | TGTGCCAGCAGCCCTAGAGAGATAGAGACCCGGTATTTC | CASSPREIETRYF
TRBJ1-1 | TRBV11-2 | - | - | TGTGCCAGCAGCTTAAGAAGAGGGGGGTTAAATGAAGCCTTCTTT | CASSLRRGGLNEAFF
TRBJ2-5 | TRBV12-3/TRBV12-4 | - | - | TGTGCCAGCCGTACCTACCCCGGGAGCGAAGGGACCCAGTACTTT | CASRTYPGSEGTQYF
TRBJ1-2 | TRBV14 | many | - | TGTGCCAGCAGCCAAGATCGAGCGGGCTGGAGGGGCTACACCTTC | CASSQDRAGWRGYTF
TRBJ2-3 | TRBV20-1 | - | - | TGCAGCGCTAGACCTCCTGGAGCGGACTCAGACACGCAGTATTTT | CSARPPGADSDTQYF
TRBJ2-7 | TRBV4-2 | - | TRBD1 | TGTGCCAGCAGCTACGAACACCTAGGACAGGGGGGATCGCGCGAGCAGTACTTC | CASSYEHLGQGGSREQYF
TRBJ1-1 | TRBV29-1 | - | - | TGCAGTGTTCTCAGCAGGAGAACCTGTGAAGCTTTCTTT | CSVLSRRTCEAFF
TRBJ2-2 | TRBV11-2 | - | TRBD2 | TGTGCCATCAGCTCACCCCGAGCGGGGGGCCCGAACACCGGGGAACTGTTTTTT | CAISSPRAGGPNTGELFF
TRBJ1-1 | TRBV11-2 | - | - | TGTGCCTGTAGATATACTGGGGGGAGGGCTGAAGCTCTCTTT | CACRYTGGRAEALF
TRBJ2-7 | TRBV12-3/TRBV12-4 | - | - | TGTGCCAGCAGTCTTAATTACGGTTACGAGCAGAACTTC | CASSLNYGYEQNF
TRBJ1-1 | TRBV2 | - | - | TGTGCCAGCAGCGACCAAGGGAACACTGATGCTTTCTTT | CASSDQGNTDAFF
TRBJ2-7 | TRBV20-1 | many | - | TGCAGTGCTAGAGATCCTATTTTTGGGGGGCGCGAGCAGTACTTC | CSARDPIFGGREQYF
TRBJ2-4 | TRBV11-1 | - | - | TGTGCCAGGAGCTTAGCCGGGGCGGGTTATGGCATTCAGTACTTC | CARSLAGAGYGIQYF
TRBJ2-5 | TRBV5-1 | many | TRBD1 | TGCGCCAGCAGCTTCAACGGACAGGGCCAAGAGACCCAGTACTTC | CASSFNGQGQETQYF
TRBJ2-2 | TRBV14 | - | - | TGTGCCAGCAGCCCAGATAGACAGCCGAACACCGGGGAGCTGTCTTTT | CASSPDRQPNTGELSF
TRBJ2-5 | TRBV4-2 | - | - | TGTGCCAGCGGCCAAGATCTGGGCGCACGGGAGACCCAGTATTTC | CASGQDLGARETQYF
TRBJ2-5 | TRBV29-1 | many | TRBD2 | TGCAGCGTTCGGACTAGCGGGAGTTGGGGAGATACCCAGTACTTC | CSVRTSGSWGDTQYF